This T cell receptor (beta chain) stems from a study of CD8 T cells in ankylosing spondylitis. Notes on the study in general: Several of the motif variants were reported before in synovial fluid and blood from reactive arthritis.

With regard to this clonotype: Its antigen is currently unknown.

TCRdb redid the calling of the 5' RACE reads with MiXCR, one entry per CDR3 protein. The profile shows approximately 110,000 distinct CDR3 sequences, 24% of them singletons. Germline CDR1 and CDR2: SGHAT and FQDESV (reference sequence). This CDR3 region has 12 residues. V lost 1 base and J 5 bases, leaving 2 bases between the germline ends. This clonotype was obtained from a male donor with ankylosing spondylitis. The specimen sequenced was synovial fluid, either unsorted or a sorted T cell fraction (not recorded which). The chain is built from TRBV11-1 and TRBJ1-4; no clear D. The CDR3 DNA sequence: TGTGCCAGCAGCTTAGAGAATGAAAAACTGTTTTTT. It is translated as CASSLENEKLFF. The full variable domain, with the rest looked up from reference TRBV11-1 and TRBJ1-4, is EAEVAQSPRYKITEKSQAVAFWCDPISGHATLYWYRQILGQGPELLVQFQDESVVDDSQLPKDRFSAERLKGVDSTLKIQPAELGDSAMYLCASSLENEKLFFGSGTQLSVL.